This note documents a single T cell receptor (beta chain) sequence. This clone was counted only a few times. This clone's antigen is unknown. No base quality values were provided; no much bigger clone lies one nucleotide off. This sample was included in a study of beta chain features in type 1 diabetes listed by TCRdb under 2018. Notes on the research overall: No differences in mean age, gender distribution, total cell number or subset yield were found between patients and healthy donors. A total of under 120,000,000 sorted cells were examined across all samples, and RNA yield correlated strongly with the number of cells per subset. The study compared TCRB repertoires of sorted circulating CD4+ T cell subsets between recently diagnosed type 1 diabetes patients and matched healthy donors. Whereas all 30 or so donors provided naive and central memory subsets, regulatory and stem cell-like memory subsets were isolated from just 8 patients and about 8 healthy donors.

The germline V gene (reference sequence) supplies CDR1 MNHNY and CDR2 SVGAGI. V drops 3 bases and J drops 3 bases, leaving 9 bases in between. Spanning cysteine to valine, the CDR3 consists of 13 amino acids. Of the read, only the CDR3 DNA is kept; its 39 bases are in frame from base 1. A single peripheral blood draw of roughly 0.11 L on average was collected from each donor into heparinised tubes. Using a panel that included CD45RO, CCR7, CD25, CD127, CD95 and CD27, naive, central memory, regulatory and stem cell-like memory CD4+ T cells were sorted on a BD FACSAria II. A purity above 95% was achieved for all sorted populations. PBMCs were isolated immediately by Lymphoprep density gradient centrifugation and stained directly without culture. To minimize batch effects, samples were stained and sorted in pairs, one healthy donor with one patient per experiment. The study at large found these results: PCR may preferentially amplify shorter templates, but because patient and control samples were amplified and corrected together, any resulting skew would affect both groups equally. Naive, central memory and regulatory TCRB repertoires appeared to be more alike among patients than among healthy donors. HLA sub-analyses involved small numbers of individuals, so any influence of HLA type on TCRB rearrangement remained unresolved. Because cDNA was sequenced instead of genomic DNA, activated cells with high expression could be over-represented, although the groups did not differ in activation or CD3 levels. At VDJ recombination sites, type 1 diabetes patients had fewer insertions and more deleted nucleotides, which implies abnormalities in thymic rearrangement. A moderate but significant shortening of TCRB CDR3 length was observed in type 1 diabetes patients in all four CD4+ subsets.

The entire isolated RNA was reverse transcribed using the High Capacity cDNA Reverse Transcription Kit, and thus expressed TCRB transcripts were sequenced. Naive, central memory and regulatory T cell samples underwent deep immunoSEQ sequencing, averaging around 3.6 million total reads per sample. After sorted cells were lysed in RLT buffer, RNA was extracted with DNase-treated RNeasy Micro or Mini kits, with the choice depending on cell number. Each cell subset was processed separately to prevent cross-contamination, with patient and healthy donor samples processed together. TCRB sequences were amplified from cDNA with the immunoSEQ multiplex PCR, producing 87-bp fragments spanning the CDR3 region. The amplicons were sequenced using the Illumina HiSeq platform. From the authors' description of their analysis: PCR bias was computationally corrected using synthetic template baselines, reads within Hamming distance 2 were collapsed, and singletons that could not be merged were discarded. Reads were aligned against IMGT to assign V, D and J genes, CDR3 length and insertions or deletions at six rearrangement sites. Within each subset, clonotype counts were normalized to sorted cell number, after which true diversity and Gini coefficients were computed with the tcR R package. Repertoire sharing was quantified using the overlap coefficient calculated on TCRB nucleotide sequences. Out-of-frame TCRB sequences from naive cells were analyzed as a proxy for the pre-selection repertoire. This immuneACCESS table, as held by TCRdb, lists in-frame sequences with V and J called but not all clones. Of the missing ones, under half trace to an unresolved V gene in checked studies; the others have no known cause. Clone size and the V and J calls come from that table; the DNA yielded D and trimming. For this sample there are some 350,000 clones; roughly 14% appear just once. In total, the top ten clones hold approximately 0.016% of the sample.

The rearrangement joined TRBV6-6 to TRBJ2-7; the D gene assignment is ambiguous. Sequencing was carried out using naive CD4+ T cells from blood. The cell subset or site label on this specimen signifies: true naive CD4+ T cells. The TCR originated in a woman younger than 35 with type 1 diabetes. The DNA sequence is TGTGCCAGCAGTTATTCCCGGGTCTACGAGCAGTACGTC. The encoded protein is CASSYSRVYEQYV.